The clone carrying this T cell receptor beta chain showed up just a few times. Its antigen is not identified. The sample is drawn from a study of T-cell memory formation after mild COVID-19. Findings and caveats of the study: Memory cells collected pre-infection included some clones that later responded, suggesting cross-reactive memory joined.

This CDR3 contains 16 residues. The germline gives CDR1 LGHNA, CDR2 YSLEER. The ends lost 4 bases at V and 1 base at J; junction bases unmatched: 5. One entry per CDR3 protein results from TCRdb running MiXCR on the 5' RACE reads. The table has about 560,000 distinct CDR3 sequences, roughly 18% seen once. The sequence derives from an adult woman who had mild COVID-19 (a few samples of this study predate the infection). Cell type and time point are not known. The chain recombines TRBV4-3 with TRBJ1-1; 11 positions agree with TRBD1. The specimen sequenced was PBMCs or a T cell subset sorted from them (not recorded which). CDR3 nucleotides: TGCGCCAGCAGCCGCGGGACAGGGGGTCCGAACACTGAAGCTTTCTTT. It translates to CASSRGTGGPNTEAFF.